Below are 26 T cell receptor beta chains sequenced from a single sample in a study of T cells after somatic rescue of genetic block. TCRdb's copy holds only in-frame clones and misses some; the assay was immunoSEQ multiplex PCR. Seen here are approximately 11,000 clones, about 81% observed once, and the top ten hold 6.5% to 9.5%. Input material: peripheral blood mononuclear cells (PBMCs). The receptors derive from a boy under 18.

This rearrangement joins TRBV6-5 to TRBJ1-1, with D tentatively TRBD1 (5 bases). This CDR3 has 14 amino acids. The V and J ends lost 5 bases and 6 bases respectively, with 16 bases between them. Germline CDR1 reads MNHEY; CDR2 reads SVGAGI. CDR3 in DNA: TGTGCCAGCAGTCCCTTGGGGGGGGAATCTGAAGCTTTCTTT. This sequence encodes CASSPLGGESEAFF.

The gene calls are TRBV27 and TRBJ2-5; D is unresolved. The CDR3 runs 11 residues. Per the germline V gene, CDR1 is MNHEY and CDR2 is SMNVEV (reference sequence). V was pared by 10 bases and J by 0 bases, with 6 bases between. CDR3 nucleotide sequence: TGTGCCATCCAGTACCAAGAGACCCAGTACTTC. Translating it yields CAIQYQETQYF.

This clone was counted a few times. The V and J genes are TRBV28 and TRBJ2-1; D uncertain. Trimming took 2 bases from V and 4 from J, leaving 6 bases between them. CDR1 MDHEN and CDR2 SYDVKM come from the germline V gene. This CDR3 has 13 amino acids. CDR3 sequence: CASSLGPYNEQFF. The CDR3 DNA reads TGTGCCAGCAGTTTAGGCCCTTACAATGAGCAGTTCTTC.

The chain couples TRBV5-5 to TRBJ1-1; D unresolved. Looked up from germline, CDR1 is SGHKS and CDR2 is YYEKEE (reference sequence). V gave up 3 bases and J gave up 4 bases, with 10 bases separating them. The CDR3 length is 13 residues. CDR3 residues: CASSWDWGTEAFF. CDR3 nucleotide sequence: TGTGCCAGCAGCTGGGATTGGGGCACTGAAGCTTTCTTT.

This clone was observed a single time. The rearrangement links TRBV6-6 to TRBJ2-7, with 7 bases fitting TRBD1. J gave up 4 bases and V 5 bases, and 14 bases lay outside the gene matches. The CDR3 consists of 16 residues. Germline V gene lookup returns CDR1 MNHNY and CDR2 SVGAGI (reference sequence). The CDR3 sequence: CASSKGIRTGPYEQYF. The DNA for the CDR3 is TGTGCCAGCAGTAAGGGGATTCGGACAGGCCCTTACGAGCAGTACTTC.

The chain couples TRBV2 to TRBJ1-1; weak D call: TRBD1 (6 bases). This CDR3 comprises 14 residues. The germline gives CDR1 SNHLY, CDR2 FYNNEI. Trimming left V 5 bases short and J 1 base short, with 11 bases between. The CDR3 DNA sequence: TGTGCCAGCAGTTACAGGGTCCCGAACACTGAAGCTTTCTTT. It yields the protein CASSYRVPNTEAFF.

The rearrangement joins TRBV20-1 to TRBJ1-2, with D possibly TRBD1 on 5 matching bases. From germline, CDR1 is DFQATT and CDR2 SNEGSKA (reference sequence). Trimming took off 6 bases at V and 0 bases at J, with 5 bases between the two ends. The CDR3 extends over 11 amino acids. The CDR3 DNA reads TGCAGTGCGGGACCTAACTATGGCTACACCTTC. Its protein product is CSAGPNYGYTF.

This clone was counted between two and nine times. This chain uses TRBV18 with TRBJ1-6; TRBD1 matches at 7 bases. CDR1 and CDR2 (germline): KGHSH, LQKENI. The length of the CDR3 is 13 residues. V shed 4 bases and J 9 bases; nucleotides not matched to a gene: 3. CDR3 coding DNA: TGTGCCAGCTCACAGGGGGCCTCTTCACCCCTCCACTTT. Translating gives CASSQGASSPLHF.

The CDR3 sequence is CASSLVQPSGGWISDTQYF. CDR3 bases: TGTGCCAGCAGCTTAGTTCAGCCTAGCGGGGGGTGGATTTCGGATACGCAGTATTTT. This chain links TRBV11-3 with TRBJ2-3; TRBD2 agrees at 11 bases. CDR3 length: 19 residues. Germline-derived CDR1 and CDR2 are SGHNT and YENEEA. The trim removed 1 base at V and 6 bases at J, leaving 15 bases unmatched. The whole variable domain, filled in from reference TRBV11-3 and TRBJ2-3, reads EAGVVQSPRYKIIEKKQPVAFWCNPISGHNTLYWYLQNLGQGPELLIRYENEEAVDDSQLPKDRFSAERLKGVDSTLKIQPAELGDSAVYLCASSLVQPSGGWISDTQYFGPGTRLTVL.

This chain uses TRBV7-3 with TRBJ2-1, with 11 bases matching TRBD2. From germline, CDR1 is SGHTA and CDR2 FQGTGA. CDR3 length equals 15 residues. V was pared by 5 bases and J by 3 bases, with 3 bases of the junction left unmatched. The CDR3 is CASSPGTSGYNEQFF. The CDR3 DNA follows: TGTGCCAGCAGCCCCGGGACTAGCGGCTACAATGAGCAGTTCTTC.

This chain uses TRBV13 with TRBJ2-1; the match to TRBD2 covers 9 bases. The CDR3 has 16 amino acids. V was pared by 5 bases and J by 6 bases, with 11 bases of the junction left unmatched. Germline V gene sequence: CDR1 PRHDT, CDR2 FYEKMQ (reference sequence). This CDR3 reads CASSPLRAGGRNEQFF. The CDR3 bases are TGTGCCAGCAGCCCCCTCCGAGCGGGAGGTCGCAATGAGCAGTTCTTC.

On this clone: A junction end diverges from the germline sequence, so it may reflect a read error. CDR3 region: CASSLRSYNEQFF. In nucleotides, the CDR3 is TGTGCCAGCAGCTTACGTTCCTACAATGAACAGTTCTTC. This chain links TRBV7-3 with TRBJ2-1, with D hard to call. The germline gives CDR1 SGHTA, CDR2 FQGTGA. This CDR3 comprises 13 residues.

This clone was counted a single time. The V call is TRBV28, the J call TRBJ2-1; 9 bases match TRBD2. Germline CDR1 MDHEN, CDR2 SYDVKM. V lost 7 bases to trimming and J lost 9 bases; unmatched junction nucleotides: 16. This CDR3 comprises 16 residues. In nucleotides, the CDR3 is TGTGCCAGCAACCCGTCGGGACTAGCTGAGTTAGGTGAGCAGTTCTTC. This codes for CASNPSGLAELGEQFF.

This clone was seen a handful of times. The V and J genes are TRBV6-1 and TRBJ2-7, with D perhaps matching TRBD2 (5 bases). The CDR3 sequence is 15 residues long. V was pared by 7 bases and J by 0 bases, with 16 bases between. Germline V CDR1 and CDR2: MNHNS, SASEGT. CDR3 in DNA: TGTGCCAGCACCCAGGCGGCGGGCGCCTCCTACGAGCAGTACTTC. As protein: CASTQAAGASYEQYF.

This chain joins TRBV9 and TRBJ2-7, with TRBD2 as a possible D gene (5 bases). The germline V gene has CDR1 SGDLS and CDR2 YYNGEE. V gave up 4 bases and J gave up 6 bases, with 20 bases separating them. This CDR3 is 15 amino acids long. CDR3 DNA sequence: TGTGCCAGCAGCCCCCAAGGTCGGCTAGCAGGCGAGCAGTACTTC. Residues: CASSPQGRLAGEQYF.

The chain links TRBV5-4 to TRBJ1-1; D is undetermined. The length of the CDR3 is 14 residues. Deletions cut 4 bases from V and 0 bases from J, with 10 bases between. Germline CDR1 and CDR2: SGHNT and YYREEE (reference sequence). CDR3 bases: TGTGCCAGCAGCCAGGACTCTTTGAACACTGAAGCTTTCTTT. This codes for CASSQDSLNTEAFF. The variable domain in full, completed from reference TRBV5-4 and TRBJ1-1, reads ETGVTQSPTHLIKTRGQQVTLRCSSQSGHNTVSWYQQALGQGPQFIFQYYREEENGRGNFPPRFSGLQFPNYSSELNVNALELDDSALYLCASSQDSLNTEAFFGQGTRLTVV.

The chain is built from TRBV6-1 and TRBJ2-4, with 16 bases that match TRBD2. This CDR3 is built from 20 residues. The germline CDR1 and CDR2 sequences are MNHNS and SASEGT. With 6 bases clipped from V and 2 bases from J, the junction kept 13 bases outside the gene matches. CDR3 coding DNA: TGTGCCAGCAGGGAAAGACCGGGACTAGCGGGGGGGCGGCCCAAAAACATTCAGTACTTC. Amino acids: CASRERPGLAGGRPKNIQYF.

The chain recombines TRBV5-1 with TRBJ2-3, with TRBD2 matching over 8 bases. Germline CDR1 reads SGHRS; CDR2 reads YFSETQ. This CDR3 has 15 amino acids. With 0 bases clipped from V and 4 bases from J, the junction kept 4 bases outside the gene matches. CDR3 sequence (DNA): TGCGCCAGCAGCTTGGTTATAGCGGGGTCAGATACGCAGTATTTT. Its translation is CASSLVIAGSDTQYF.

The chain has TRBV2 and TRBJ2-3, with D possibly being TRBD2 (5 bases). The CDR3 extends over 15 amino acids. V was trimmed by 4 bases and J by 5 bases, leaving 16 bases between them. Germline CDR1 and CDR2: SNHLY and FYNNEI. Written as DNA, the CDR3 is TGTGCCAGCAGTGCGGACTCCCTCCGCGGAGATACGCAGTATTTT. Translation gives CASSADSLRGDTQYF. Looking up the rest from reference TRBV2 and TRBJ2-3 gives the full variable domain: EPEVTQTPSHQVTQMGQEVILRCVPISNHLYFYWYRQILGQKVEFLVSFYNNEISEKSEIFDDQFSVERPDGSNFTLKIRSTKLEDSAMYFCASSADSLRGDTQYFGPGTRLTVL.

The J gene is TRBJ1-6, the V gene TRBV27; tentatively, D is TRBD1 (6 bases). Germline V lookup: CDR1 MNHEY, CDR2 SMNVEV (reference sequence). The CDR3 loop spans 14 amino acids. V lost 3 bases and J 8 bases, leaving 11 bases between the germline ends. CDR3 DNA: TGTGCCAGCAGTTTCCACAGGGTCGATTCACCCCTCCACTTT. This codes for CASSFHRVDSPLHF.

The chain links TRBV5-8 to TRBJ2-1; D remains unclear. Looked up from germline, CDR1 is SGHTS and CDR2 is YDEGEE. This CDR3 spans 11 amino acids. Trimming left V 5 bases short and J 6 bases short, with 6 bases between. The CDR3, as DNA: TGTGCCAGCAGGATTCTCAATGAGCAGTTCTTC. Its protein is CASRILNEQFF.

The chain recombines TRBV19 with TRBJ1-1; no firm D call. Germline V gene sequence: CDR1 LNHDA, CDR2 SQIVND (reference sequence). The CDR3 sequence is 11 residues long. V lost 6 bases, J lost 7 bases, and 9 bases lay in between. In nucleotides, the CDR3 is TGTGCCAGTAGCCTCGGAGGTGAAGCTTTCTTT. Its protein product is CASSLGGEAFF. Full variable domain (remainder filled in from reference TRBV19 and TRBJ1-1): DGGITQSPKYLFRKEGQNVTLSCEQNLNHDAMYWYRQDPGQGLRLIYYSQIVNDFQKGDIAEGYSVSREKKESFPLTVTSAQKNPTAFYLCASSLGGEAFFGQGTRLTVV.

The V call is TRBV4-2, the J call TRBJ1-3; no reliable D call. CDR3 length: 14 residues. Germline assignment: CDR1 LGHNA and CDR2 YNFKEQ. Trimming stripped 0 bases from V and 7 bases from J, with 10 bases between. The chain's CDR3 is CASSQDKLGNTIYF. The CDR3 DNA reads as TGTGCCAGCAGCCAAGATAAACTAGGGAACACCATATATTTT.

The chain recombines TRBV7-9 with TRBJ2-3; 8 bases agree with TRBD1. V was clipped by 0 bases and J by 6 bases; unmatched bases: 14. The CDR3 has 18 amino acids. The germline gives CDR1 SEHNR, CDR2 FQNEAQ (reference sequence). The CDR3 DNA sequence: TGTGCCAGCAGCTTAGCTACCGGGACAGGTCAAAGGAGGGATACGCAGTATTTT. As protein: CASSLATGTGQRRDTQYF. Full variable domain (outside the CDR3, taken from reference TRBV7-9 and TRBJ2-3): DTGVSQNPRHKITKRGQNVTFRCDPISEHNRLYWYRQTLGQGPEFLTYFQNEAQLEKSRLLSDRFSAERPKGSFSTLEIQRTEQGDSAMYLCASSLATGTGQRRDTQYFGPGTRLTVL.

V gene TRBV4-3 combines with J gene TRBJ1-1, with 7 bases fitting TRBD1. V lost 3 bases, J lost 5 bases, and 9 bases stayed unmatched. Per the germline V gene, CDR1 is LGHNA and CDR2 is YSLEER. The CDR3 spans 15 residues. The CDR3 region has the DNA TGCGCCAGCAGCCAGGTCCCGACAGGGACGACTGAAGCTTTCTTT. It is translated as CASSQVPTGTTEAFF.

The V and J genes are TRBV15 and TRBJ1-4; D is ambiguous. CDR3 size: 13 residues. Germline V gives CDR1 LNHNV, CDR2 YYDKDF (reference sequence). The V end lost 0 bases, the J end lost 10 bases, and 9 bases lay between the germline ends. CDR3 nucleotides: TGTGCCACCAGCAGAGATGGTGATGGAAAACTGTTTTTT. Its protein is CATSRDGDGKLFF.